What follows describes a single T cell receptor beta chain. This clone was observed a handful of times. Which antigen it targets is not known. No per-base quality is available; no much larger clone lies one base away. V drops 0 bases and J drops 0 bases, leaving 10 bases in between. The CDR3 has 15 amino acids, counting the end cysteine and phenylalanine. CDR3 DNA is the only sequence kept; it has 45 bases, read in frame from the first base. The germline V gene yields SGHRS for CDR1 and YFSETQ for CDR2. To sequence the TCRbeta CDR3 region, genomic DNA was isolated from the sorted cells. TCRbeta CDR3 regions were sequenced using the immunoSEQ Assay. Imported from immuneACCESS, the table was reduced by TCRdb to in-frame sequences with V and J called. These copies leave out some clones; in studies compared against another copy, an unresolved V gene accounts for under half, and the cause of the remainder is not known. The sample records tens of thousands of clones, about 80% of which are singletons. The ten top clones hold about 4.5% of the sample.

Patients with a history of autoimmune disease or receiving systemic immunosuppression were excluded from the trial. Peripheral blood for TCR sequencing was drawn from every dose cohort at baseline, at cycle 4 day 1 and at cycle 7 day 1. The samples were drawn from a first-in-human, open-label, multicenter phase I dose-escalation trial of ivuxolimab. Adults with locally advanced or metastatic head and neck squamous cell, hepatocellular, melanoma or renal cell carcinoma were enrolled in the trial. Before TCR sequencing, CD4+ T cells and CD8+ T cells were sorted from peripheral blood as separate populations. This specimen belongs to a study of OX40 agonist ivuxolimab in advanced cancers. Regarding the complete study: Ivuxolimab was a fully human IgG2 agonistic monoclonal antibody targeting the costimulatory receptor OX40 (CD134). Partial responses occurred in three dose-escalation patients, of whom one had hepatocellular carcinoma and two had cutaneous melanoma. The paper covers the monotherapy dose-escalation part of the phase I ivuxolimab trial, which included N of about 50 patients. The dose-escalation cohort was around 83% male with a mean age of roughly 62 years, ranging from about 23 to 85. Prior anti-PD-1, anti-PD-L1 or anti-CTLA-4 therapy was permitted, and 35% to 40% of dose-escalation patients had received checkpoint inhibitors. Among the 50 to 55 dose-escalation patients, about 20 had hepatocellular carcinoma, approximately 15 melanoma, 9 renal cell carcinoma and 9 head and neck cancer. Intravenous ivuxolimab was administered to patients every 2 weeks at six dose levels: 0.01, 0.1, 0.3, 1.5, 3 and 10 mg/kg. The purpose of peripheral TCRbeta sequencing was to test whether ivuxolimab changed TCR sequence diversity and led to clonal T-cell expansion.

The paper as a whole reports these results and caveats: At doses of 0.1 to 3.0 mg/kg, clonal expansion of both CD4+ and CD8+ blood T cells was observed from baseline to week 6. Antigen specificity was not determined for the clonally expanded peripheral T cells. Low levels of normalized T-cell clonal expansion were also seen in some nonresponding patients. Partial responders in the 0.1-3.0 mg/kg groups had among the lowest normalized peripheral clonal expansion, especially among CD8+ T cells. After ivuxolimab, CD8+ T cells had more expanded clones than CD4+ T cells on average.

This sequence was found in an adult with an advanced solid tumor such as melanoma, head and neck, liver or kidney cancer. The sample in question was CD4+ or CD8+ T cells sorted from blood, obtained in a trial of the OX40 agonist ivuxolimab. The rearrangement joined TRBV5-1 to TRBJ2-7, and perhaps TRBD2 as D gene, on 6 matching bases. This receptor has the CDR3 CASSLAGERSYEQYF. The sequence in DNA is TGCGCCAGCAGCTTGGCGGGGGAGCGCTCCTACGAGCAGTACTTC.